This T cell receptor beta chain emerged from a study of early T cells in non-severe SARS-CoV-2 infection. On the study more broadly: Sequencing of unsorted whole blood was done on bulk RNA, leaving chains unpaired.

Study results and limitations: Private and CD4 specificities were missed by VDJdb matching, skewed to anti-spike CD8.

Individual cDNA molecules received unique molecular identifiers during library preparation. MiXCR, run by TCRdb on the 5' RACE reads, gives a single entry per CDR3 protein. The data show more than 20,000 distinct CDR3 sequences, about 5.5% seen once. To note about this clonotype: The antigen is unknown.

Per germline, CDR1 SGHRS and CDR2 YFSETQ. CDR3 size: 15 residues. The ends lost 6 bases at V and 3 bases at J; junction bases unmatched: 8. Sequencing was carried out using whole blood. The chain carries TRBV5-1 and TRBJ2-2; 7 bases fit TRBD1. The receptor comes from an adult who was a healthcare worker with PCR-confirmed SARS-CoV-2 infection or an uninfected control (not recorded which). As DNA, the CDR3 is TGCGCCAGCAACCTTCTTGGACAGGACACCGGGGAGCTGTTTTTT. Protein sequence: CASNLLGQDTGELFF.